Below, one T cell receptor (beta chain) is given with its context. V shed 5 bases, J shed 2 bases, and the junction held 9 bases outside the gene matches. CDR1 MDHEN and CDR2 SYDVKM come from the germline V gene. The CDR3 length is 15 residues. Source study methods: It was from reference gene primer amplification that nucleated cell counts were estimated. Produced via immunoSEQ multiplex PCR; TCRdb's table is partial and in-frame only. The V and J calls and clone size were taken over from that table, and D and trimming were inferred from the DNA. The sample holds approximately 250,000 clones; around 83% are singletons and the top ten take 3.5% to 4%. The sample belongs to a study of blood T cell repertoires in COVID-19. Study information: Sites across the United States, Italy and Spain contributed samples from acute and convalescent COVID-19. T cells, B-cell-depleted T cells, or PBMCs provided the cDNA or gDNA that served as material.

This chain uses TRBV28 with TRBJ2-7; 7 bases are shared with TRBD1. Sequencing input: peripheral blood. This TCR came from a man between 18 and 29 years old with active or convalescent COVID-19. The CDR3: CASSRPMGQTYEQYF. CDR3 sequence (DNA): TGTGCCAGCAGTCGACCGATGGGACAGACCTACGAGCAGTACTTC.